This TCR beta chain was retrieved from a study of PD-1 blockade in classical Hodgkin lymphoma. As to this clone: Its antigen is undetermined.

Regarding the study as a whole: Lower baseline TCR diversity marked trial partial responders and progressors.

Time point reported: cycle 4 day 1 (C4D1), after around six weeks of nivolumab. Exposure to brentuximab vedotin varied, and each patient had relapsed following autologous stem cell transplantation. This table comes from immunoSEQ multiplex PCR, and its TCRdb copy is limited to in-frame clones, with some not included. This table has 13,000 or so clones, 65% to 85% appearing once. The sequenced sample was peripheral blood mononuclear cells (PBMCs), obtained before the fourth cycle of nivolumab. The TCR was taken from a human donor with classical Hodgkin lymphoma.

The CDR3 loop is CASSQAGFSGTNTGELFF. CDR3 coding DNA: TGTGCCAGCAGCCAAGCTGGGTTTTCCGGGACAAACACCGGGGAGCTGTTTTTT. The V and J genes are TRBV4-2 and TRBJ2-2, with D possibly matching TRBD1 (6 bases). Germline V gene sequence: CDR1 LGHNA, CDR2 YNFKEQ. The V gene lost 1 base and the J gene lost 2 bases, with 17 bases spanning the gap. This CDR3 has 18 residues.